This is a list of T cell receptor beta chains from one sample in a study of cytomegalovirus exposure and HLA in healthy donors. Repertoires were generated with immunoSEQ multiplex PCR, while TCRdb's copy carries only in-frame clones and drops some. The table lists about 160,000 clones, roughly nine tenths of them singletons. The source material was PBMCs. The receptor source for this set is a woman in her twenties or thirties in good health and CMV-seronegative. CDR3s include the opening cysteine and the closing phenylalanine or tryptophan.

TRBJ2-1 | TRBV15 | CATSASGTEQFF
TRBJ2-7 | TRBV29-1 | CSVVRDRSSYEQYF
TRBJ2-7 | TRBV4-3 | CASSQDNRGRLEQYF
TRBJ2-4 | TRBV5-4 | CASSGLAGAKNIQYF
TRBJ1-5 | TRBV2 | CASRADTAGNQPQHF
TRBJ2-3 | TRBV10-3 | CAAGQGPTDTQYF
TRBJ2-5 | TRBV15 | CATSTQTGVGSETQYF
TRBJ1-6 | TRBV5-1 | CASSFGQGSAPLHF
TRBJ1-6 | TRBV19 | CASSQTDYNSPLHF
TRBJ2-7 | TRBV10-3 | CAISESTNKAGTPSYEQYF
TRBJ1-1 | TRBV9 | CASSVGGFPNTEAFF
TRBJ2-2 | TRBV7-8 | CASSLSLAGGELFF
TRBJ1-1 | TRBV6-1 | CASRRTGVDTEAFF
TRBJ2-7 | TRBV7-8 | CASSPQKKFGAPSYEQYF
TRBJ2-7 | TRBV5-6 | CASSDLDRNYEQYF
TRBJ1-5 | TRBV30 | CAWSGFGTGAHQPQHF
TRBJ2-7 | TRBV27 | CASSLRGTGSYEQYF
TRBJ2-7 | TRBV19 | CASSRLGGIHEQYF
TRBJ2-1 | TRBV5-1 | CASSLFERSYNEQFF
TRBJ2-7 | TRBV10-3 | CAISEAGLAYEQYF
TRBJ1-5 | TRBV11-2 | CASSRSGSSNQPQHF
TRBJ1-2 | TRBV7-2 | CASSLDDQLAYTF
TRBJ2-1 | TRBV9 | CASSVTGLGENEQFF
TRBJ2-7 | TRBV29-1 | CSVLGLAGGGDEQYF
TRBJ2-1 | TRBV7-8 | CASSLPAGTGVSSISYNEQFF
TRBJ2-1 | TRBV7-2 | CASSLLAGGYNEQFF
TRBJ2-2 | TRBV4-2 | CAARDAAGTGELFF
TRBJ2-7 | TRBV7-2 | CASSPNSGRTYEQYF
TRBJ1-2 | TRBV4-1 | CASSPQDTPGGGYTF
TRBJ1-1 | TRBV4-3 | CASSQGREATEAFF
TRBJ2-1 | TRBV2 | CASSSGGAENEQFF
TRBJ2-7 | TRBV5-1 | CASRSGTGSYEQYF
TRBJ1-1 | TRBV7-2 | CASSAHRGRGTEAFF
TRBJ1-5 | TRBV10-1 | CASSRRGARDSNQPQHF
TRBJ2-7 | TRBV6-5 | CASSTRQGGTYEQYF
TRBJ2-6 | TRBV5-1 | CARGPGSGANVLTF
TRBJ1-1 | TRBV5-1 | CASSSAPNTEAFF
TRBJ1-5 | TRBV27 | CASSSRGLRNQPQHF
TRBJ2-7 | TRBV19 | CASSSGLEFPEQYF
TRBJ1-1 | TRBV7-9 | CASSRDRNTEAFF
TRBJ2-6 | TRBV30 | CAWSVKGGYGANVLTF
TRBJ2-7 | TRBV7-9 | CASSSDRGGYEQYF
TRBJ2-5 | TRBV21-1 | CASSIKTSRMETQYF
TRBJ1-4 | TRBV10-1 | CASSESIQGLGEKLFF
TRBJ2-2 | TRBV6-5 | CASSPGLAYTGELFF
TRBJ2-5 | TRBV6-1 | CASGRLRFQETQYF
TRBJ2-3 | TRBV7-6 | CASSLSFLGTGDPDTQYF
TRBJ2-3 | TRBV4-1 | CASSPRGANTDTQYF
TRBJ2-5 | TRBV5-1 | CASSLGQGRETQYF
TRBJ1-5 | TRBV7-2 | CASSSRLPGNQPQHF
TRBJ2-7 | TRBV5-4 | CASSPRRGRGTPFEQYF
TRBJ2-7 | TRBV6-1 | CASSTGTSVYEQYF
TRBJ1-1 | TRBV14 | CASSQAAGGGSAFF
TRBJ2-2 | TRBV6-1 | CASIGSNTGELFF
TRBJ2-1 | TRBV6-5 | CASSYSRASEQFF